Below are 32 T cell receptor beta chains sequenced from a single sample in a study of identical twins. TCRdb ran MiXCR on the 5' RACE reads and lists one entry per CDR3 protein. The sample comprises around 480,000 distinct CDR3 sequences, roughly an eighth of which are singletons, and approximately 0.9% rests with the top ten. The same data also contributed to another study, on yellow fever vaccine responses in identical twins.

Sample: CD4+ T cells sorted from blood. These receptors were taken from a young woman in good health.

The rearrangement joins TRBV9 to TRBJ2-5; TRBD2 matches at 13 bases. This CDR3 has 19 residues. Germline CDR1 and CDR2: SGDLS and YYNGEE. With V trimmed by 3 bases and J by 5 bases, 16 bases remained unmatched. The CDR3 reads CASSAGNPTSGGLRETQYF. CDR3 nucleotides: TGTGCCAGCAGCGCCGGGAACCCGACTAGCGGGGGGCTGCGGGAGACCCAGTACTTC.

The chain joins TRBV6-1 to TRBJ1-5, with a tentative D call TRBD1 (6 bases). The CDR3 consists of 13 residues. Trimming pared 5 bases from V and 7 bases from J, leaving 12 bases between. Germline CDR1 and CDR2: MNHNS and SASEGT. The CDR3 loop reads CASSTGLLQPQHF. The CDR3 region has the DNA TGTGCCAGCAGTACAGGGTTACTGCAGCCCCAGCATTTT.

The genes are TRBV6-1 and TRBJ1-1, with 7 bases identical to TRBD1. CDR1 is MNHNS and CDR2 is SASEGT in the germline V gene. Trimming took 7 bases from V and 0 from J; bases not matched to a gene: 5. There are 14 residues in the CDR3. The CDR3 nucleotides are TGTGCCAGCATCAACACAGGGGTGAACACTGAAGCTTTCTTT. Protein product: CASINTGVNTEAFF.

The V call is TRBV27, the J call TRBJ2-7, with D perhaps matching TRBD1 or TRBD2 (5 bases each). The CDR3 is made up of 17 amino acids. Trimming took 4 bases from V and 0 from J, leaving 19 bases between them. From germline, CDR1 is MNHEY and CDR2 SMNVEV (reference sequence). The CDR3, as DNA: TGTGCCAGCAGTTATAGGGGCGGGCGGAGGAGCTCCTACGAGCAGTACTTC. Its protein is CASSYRGGRRSSYEQYF.

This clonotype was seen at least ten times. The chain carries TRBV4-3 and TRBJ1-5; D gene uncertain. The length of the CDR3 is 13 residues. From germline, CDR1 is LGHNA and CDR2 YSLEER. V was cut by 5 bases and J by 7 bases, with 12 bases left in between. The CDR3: CASSFGLGQPQHF. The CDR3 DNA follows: TGCGCCAGCAGCTTCGGGTTGGGGCAGCCCCAGCATTTT.

Here the CDR3 reads CASSSGQGGNSPLHF. The CDR3 DNA sequence: TGCGCCAGCAGCTCAGGACAGGGCGGGAATTCACCCCTCCACTTT. V is TRBV5-1 and J is TRBJ1-6, with 8 bases identical to TRBD1. This CDR3 region has 15 residues. Germline CDR1 and CDR2: SGHRS and YFSETQ. The trim removed 3 bases at V and 7 bases at J, leaving 6 bases unmatched.

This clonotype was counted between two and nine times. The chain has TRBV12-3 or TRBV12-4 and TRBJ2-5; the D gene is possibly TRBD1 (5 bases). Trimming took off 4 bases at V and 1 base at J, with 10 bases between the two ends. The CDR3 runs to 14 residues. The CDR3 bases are TGTGCCAGCAGTTCAGCAGGGTTCCAAGAGACCCAGTACTTC. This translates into CASSSAGFQETQYF.

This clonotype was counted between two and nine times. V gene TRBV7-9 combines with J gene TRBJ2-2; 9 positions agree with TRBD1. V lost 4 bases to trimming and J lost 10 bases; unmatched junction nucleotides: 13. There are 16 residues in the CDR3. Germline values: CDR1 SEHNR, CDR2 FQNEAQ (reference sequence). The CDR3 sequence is CASSSSGTGFQQELFF. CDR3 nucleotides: TGTGCCAGCAGCTCATCCGGGACAGGGTTCCAACAGGAGCTGTTTTTT.

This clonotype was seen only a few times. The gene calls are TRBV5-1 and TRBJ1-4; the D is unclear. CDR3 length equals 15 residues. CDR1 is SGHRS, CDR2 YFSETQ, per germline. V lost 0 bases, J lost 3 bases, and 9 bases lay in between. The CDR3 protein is CASSLAVQPNEKLFF. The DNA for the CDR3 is TGCGCCAGCAGCTTGGCCGTTCAGCCTAATGAAAAACTGTTTTTT.

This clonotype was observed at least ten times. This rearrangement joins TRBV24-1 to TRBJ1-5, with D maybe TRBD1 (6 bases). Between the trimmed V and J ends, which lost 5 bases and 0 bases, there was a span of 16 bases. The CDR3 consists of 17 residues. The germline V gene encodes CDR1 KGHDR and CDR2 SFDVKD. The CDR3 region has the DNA TGTGCCACCAGTGGTGGACAGCCCGGTTATAGCAATCAGCCCCAGCATTTT. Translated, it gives CATSGGQPGYSNQPQHF.

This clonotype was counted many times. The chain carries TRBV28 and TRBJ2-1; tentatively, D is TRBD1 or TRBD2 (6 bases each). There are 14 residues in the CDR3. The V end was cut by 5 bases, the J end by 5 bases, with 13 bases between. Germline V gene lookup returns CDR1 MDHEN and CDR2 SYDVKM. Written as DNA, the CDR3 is TGTGCCAGCAGTCAACGGGGGCCGAACAATGAGCAGTTCTTC. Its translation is CASSQRGPNNEQFF.

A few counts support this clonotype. The CDR3 region has the DNA TGTGCCAGCAGCCCCGCTAGCGGGGGGGCCCCAGATACGCAGTATTTT. This codes for CASSPASGGAPDTQYF. V and J are TRBV3-1 and TRBJ2-3; 12 positions match TRBD2. From germline, CDR1 is LGHDT and CDR2 YNNKEL (reference sequence). The CDR3 runs 16 residues. Trimming at V came to 4 bases and at J to 4 bases, leaving 6 bases not matched to a gene.

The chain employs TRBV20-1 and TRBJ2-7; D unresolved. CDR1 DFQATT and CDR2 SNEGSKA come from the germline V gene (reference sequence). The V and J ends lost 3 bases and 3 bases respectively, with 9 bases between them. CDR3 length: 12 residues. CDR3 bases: TGCAGTGCTAGTGCGACGCTCTACGAGCAGTACTTC. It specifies CSASATLYEQYF.

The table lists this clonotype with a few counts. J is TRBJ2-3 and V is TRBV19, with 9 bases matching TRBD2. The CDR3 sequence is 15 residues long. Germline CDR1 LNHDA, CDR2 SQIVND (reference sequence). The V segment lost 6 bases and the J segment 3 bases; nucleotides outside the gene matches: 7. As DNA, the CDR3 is TGTGCCAGTAGCCTCTCGGGACTAGCAACAGATACGCAGTATTTT. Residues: CASSLSGLATDTQYF.

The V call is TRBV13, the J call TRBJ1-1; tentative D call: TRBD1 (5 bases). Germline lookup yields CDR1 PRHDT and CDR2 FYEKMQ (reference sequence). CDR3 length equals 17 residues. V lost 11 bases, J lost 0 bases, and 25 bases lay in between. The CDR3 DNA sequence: TGTGCCTTCAGTTTAGCGCTAGGGGAACACATGAACACTGAAGCTTTCTTT. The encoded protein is CAFSLALGEHMNTEAFF.

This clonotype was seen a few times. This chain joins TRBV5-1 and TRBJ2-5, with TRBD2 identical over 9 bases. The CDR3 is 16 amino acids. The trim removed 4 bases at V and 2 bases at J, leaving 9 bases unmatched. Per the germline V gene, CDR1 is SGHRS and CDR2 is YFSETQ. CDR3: CASSRGLAGLQETQYF. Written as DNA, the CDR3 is TGCGCCAGCAGCCGGGGGCTAGCGGGGTTACAAGAGACCCAGTACTTC.

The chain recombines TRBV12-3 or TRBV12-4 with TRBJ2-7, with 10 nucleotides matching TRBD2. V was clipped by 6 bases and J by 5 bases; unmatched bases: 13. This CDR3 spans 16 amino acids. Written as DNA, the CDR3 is TGTGCCAGCAGCGGGGGTAGCGGGAGGTCCCCCCACGAGCAGTACTTC. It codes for CASSGGSGRSPHEQYF.

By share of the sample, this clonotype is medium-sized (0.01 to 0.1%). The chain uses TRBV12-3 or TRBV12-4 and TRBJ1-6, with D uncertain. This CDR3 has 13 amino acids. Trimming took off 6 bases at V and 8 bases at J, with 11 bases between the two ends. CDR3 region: CASRDGVHSPLHF. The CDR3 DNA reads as TGTGCCAGCAGGGACGGGGTACATTCACCCCTCCACTTT.

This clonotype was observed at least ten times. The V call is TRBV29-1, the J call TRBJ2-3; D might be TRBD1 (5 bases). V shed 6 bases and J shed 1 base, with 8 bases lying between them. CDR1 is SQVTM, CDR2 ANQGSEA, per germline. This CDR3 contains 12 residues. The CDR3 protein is CSVQDGTDTQYF. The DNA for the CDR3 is TGCAGCGTACAGGACGGCACAGATACGCAGTATTTT.

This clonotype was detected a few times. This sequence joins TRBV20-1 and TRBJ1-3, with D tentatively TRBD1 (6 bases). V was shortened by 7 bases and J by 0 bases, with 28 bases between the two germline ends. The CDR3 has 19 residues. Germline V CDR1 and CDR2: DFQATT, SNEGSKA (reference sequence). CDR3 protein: CSVRGAGGAFFPSGNTIYF. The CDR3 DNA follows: TGCAGTGTCCGGGGTGCGGGGGGCGCCTTTTTTCCCTCTGGAAACACCATATATTTT.

The CDR3 nucleotides are TGCAGCGTTGAGGGTGGGGGGCCGGATACGCAGTATTTT. It is translated as CSVEGGGPDTQYF. J is TRBJ2-3 and V is TRBV29-1; D is tentatively TRBD1 or TRBD2 (6 bases each). Deletions cut 3 bases from V and 6 bases from J, with 13 bases between. CDR3 length: 13 residues. Germline V gives CDR1 SQVTM, CDR2 ANQGSEA.

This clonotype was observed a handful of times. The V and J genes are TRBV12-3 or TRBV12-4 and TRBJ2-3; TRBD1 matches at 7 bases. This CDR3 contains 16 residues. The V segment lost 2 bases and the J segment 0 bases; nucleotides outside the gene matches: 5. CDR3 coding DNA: TGTGCCAGCAGTTTACTTAGGACAGGAAGCACAGATACGCAGTATTTT. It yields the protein CASSLLRTGSTDTQYF.

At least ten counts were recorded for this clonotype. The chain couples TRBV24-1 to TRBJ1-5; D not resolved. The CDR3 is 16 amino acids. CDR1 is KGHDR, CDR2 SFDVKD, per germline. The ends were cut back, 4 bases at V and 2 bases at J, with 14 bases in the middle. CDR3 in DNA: TGTGCCACCAGTGAGGATAAGGGAATTCGCAATCAGCCCCAGCATTTT. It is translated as CATSEDKGIRNQPQHF.

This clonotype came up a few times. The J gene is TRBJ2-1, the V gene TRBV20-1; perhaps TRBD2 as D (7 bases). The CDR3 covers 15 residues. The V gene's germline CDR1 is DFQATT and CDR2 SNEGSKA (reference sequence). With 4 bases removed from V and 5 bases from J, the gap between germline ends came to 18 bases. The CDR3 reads CSAIVRGGPHNEQFF. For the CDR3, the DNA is TGCAGTGCTATAGTACGCGGGGGCCCCCACAATGAGCAGTTCTTC.

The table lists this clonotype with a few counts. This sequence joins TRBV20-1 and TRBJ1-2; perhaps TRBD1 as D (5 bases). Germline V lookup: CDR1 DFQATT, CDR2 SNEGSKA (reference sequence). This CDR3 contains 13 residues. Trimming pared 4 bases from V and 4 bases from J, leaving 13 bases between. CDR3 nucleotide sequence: TGCAGTGCTACAGGGTTTCGGTCCTATGGCTACACCTTC. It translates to CSATGFRSYGYTF.

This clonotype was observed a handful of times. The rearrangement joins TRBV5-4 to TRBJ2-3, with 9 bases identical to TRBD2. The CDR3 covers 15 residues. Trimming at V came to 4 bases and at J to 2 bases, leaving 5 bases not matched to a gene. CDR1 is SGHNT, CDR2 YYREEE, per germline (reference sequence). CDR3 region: CASSPTSGITDTQYF. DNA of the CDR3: TGTGCCAGCAGCCCGACTAGCGGAATCACAGATACGCAGTATTTT.

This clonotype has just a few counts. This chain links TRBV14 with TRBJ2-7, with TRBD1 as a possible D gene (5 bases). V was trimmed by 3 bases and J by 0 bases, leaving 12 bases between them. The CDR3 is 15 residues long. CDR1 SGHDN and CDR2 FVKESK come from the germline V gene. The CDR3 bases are TGTGCCAGCAGCCATTACAGGACGAGCTCCTACGAGCAGTACTTC. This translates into CASSHYRTSSYEQYF.

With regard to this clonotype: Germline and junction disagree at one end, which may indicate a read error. DNA for the CDR3: TGTGCCAGCAGCGTTAGCGAGTCACTCCTTTTC. Translating gives CASSVSESLLF. This chain joins TRBV7-2 and TRBJ2-7, with a tentative D call TRBD2 (5 bases). The CDR3 is made up of 11 amino acids. Germline V CDR1 and CDR2: SGHTA, FQGNSA.

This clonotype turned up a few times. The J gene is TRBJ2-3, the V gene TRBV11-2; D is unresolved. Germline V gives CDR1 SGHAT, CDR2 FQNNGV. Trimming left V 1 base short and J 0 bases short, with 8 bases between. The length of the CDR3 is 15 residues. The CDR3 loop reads CASSLAVSSTDTQYF. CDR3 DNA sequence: TGTGCCAGCAGCTTAGCTGTGTCCAGCACAGATACGCAGTATTTT.

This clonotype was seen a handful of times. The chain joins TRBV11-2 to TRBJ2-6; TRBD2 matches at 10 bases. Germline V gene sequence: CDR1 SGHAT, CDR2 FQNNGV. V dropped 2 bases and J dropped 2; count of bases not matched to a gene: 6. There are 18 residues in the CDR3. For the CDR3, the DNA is TGTGCCAGCAGCTTAAAAGCGGGGGGGCCAACTGGGGCCAACGTCCTGACTTTC. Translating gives CASSLKAGGPTGANVLTF.

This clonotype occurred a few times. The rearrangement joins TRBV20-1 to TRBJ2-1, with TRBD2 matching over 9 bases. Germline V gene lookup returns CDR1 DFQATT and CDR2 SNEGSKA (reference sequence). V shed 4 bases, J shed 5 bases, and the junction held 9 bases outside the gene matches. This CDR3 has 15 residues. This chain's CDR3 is CSAILSGSVNNEQFF. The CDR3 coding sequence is TGCAGTGCTATCCTTAGCGGGAGTGTCAACAATGAGCAGTTCTTC.

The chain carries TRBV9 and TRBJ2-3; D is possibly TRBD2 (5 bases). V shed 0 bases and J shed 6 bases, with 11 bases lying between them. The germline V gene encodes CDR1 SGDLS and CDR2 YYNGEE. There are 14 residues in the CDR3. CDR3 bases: TGTGCCAGCAGCGTAGGAACGGTAGCGGATACGCAGTATTTT. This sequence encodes CASSVGTVADTQYF. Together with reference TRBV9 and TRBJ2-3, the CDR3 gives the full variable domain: DSGVTQTPKHLITATGQRVTLRCSPRSGDLSVYWYQQSLDQGLQFLIQYYNGEERAKGNILERFSAQQFPDLHSELNLSSLELGDSALYFCASSVGTVADTQYFGPGTRLTVL.